The 14 T cell receptor beta chains presented below share a single source sample, sequenced in a study of cytomegalovirus exposure and HLA in healthy donors. Primers for the PCR totalled 60 Vbeta and 13 Jbeta. The assay was immunoSEQ multiplex PCR, and TCRdb's table has in-frame clones only and misses some. The table has around 150,000 clones, 80% seen once; the top ten hold 2.4%. Source material: PBMCs. These receptors were collected from a man aged 50-59 years in good health and CMV-seronegative.

The chain combines TRBV11-3 with TRBJ2-1; maybe TRBD1 (7 bases). The germline gives CDR1 SGHNT, CDR2 YENEEA. Trimming took 5 bases from V and 8 from J, leaving 13 bases between them. There are 13 residues in the CDR3. In nucleotides, the CDR3 is TGTGCCAGCAGCCTCACAGGGGAGGATGAGCAGTTCTTC. Its translation: CASSLTGEDEQFF. The variable domain in full, with the rest retrieved from reference TRBV11-3 and TRBJ2-1, is EAGVVQSPRYKIIEKKQPVAFWCNPISGHNTLYWYLQNLGQGPELLIRYENEEAVDDSQLPKDRFSAERLKGVDSTLKIQPAELGDSAVYLCASSLTGEDEQFFGPGTRLTVL.

V and J are TRBV7-3 and TRBJ1-1; the match to TRBD1 covers 10 bases. This CDR3 is 18 amino acids long. V trimming: 5 bases; J trimming: 4 bases; junction bases outside the gene matches: 16. Germline CDR1 reads SGHTA; CDR2 reads FQGTGA. The CDR3 DNA is TGTGCCAGCAGCGCCAAAGGGGACAGGGGAAGGTTTGGCACTGAAGCTTTCTTT. Amino acid sequence: CASSAKGDRGRFGTEAFF.

The chain links TRBV9 to TRBJ1-4, with D maybe TRBD1 (6 bases). Germline V gene lookup returns CDR1 SGDLS and CDR2 YYNGEE. Deletions cut 6 bases from V and 6 bases from J, with 15 bases between. The CDR3 consists of 14 residues. This chain's CDR3 is CASNSGQPYEKLFF. As DNA, the CDR3 is TGTGCCAGCAACTCCGGACAGCCATATGAAAAACTGTTTTTT.

The chain recombines TRBV7-9 with TRBJ2-7, with D possibly TRBD2 on 5 matching bases. V lost 3 bases to trimming and J lost 1 base, with 25 bases between them. Germline loops: CDR1 SEHNR, CDR2 FQNEAQ (reference sequence). The CDR3 consists of 19 residues. The CDR3 DNA reads as TGTGCCAGCAGCTTGGAGGCCGAAGGGCATAAGAGTAGTTCCTACGAGCAGTACTTC. The encoded protein is CASSLEAEGHKSSSYEQYF.

The J gene is TRBJ2-5, the V gene TRBV30; TRBD2 might be the D (5 bases). This CDR3 has 12 amino acids. The germline gives CDR1 GTSNPN, CDR2 SVGIG (reference sequence). Trimming took off 2 bases at V and 3 bases at J, with 7 bases between the two ends. CDR3 loop: CAWSPGEETQYF. The CDR3 nucleotides are TGTGCCTGGAGTCCCGGGGAAGAGACCCAGTACTTC.

Worth noting for this clone: Its ends do not fully match the called genes, so a read error is possible. The chain links TRBV7-7 to TRBJ1-5, with 8 bases fitting TRBD1. Germline assignment: CDR1 SSHAT and CDR2 FNYEAQ (reference sequence). This CDR3 has 17 amino acids. In DNA form, the CDR3 reads TGTGCTAGCAGCTTCCCAGGACAGGGTCGCTTACCCGGGCCCCAGCATTTT. It specifies CASSFPGQGRLPGPQHF.

The gene calls are TRBV27 and TRBJ1-1, with TRBD1 matching 8 bases. V lost 6 bases, J lost 3 bases, and 6 bases stayed unmatched. There are 14 residues in the CDR3. Germline V lookup: CDR1 MNHEY, CDR2 SMNVEV (reference sequence). This chain's CDR3 is CASSHPTGDTEAFF. CDR3 DNA sequence: TGTGCCAGCAGCCACCCGACAGGGGACACTGAAGCTTTCTTT.

The V gene is TRBV5-1, the J gene TRBJ2-1; D possibly corresponds to TRBD1 (5 bases). Germline V gives CDR1 SGHRS, CDR2 YFSETQ. The V end was cut by 0 bases, the J end by 8 bases, with 15 bases between. The CDR3 contains 15 residues. This chain's CDR3 is CASSLAAGILDEQFF. The DNA for the CDR3 is TGCGCCAGCAGCTTGGCGGCAGGGATTCTCGATGAGCAGTTCTTC.

The chain carries TRBV27 and TRBJ1-6, with 7 positions matching TRBD1. Germline CDR1 reads MNHEY; CDR2 reads SMNVEV (reference sequence). The V gene end was trimmed by 4 bases and the J gene end by 4 bases; junction bases not matched to a gene: 13. The CDR3 consists of 18 residues. Here the CDR3 DNA reads TGTGCCAGCAGTTCTAGGGGGCCGGGACGGATTTATAATTCACCCCTCCACTTT. This codes for CASSSRGPGRIYNSPLHF.

This chain joins TRBV4-2 and TRBJ1-1, with D possibly matching TRBD1 (5 bases). V shed 4 bases and J shed 1 base, with 10 bases lying between them. The CDR3 covers 14 residues. The germline gives CDR1 LGHNA, CDR2 YNFKEQ. CDR3 protein: CASSRQTENTEAFF. CDR3 nucleotides: TGTGCCAGCAGCCGCCAGACAGAGAACACTGAAGCTTTCTTT.

The chain is built from TRBV18 and TRBJ2-7; 14 bases line up with TRBD2. The CDR3 is 16 residues long. V lost 3 bases to trimming and J lost 7 bases; unmatched junction nucleotides: 8. In germline, CDR1 is KGHSH, CDR2 LQKENI. The chain's CDR3 is CASSPRLAGGPGEQYF. The CDR3 region has the DNA TGTGCCAGCTCACCCCGACTAGCGGGAGGGCCTGGGGAGCAGTACTTC.

CDR3 sequence (DNA): TGTGCCAGCAGCCCCCCTCGGACTAGCGGGAGGGCGGGTGAGCAGTTCTTC. The encoded protein is CASSPPRTSGRAGEQFF. This chain joins TRBV9 and TRBJ2-1; the match to TRBD2 covers 15 bases. CDR1 and CDR2 (germline): SGDLS, YYNGEE. V was pared by 4 bases and J by 9 bases, with 11 bases of the junction left unmatched. This CDR3 comprises 17 residues.

This clone was detected only once. The rearrangement uses TRBV28 and TRBJ1-1, with TRBD1 as a possible D gene (6 bases). Per germline, CDR1 MDHEN and CDR2 SYDVKM. The CDR3 is 15 amino acids. Trimming removed 5 bases at V and 2 bases at J, with 15 bases between. The CDR3 DNA is TGTGCCAGCAGTCCAGGGGCGGCCCCAAACACTGAAGCTTTCTTT. It codes for CASSPGAAPNTEAFF.

The chain couples TRBV7-6 to TRBJ2-5; possibly TRBD2 for D (5 bases). Trimming took off 2 bases at V and 4 bases at J, with 17 bases between the two ends. The germline CDR1 and CDR2 sequences are SGHVS and FNYEAQ. This CDR3 has 16 amino acids. In DNA form, the CDR3 reads TGTGCCAGCAGCTTAACTCCTTCCCTAGAGGGAGAGACCCAGTACTTC. Protein: CASSLTPSLEGETQYF. The full variable domain, its missing parts supplied by reference TRBV7-6 and TRBJ2-5, is GAGVSQSPRYKVTKRGQDVALRCDPISGHVSLYWYRQALGQGPEFLTYFNYEAQQDKSGLPNDRFSAERPEGSISTLTIQRTEQRDSAMYRCASSLTPSLEGETQYFGPGTRLLVL.